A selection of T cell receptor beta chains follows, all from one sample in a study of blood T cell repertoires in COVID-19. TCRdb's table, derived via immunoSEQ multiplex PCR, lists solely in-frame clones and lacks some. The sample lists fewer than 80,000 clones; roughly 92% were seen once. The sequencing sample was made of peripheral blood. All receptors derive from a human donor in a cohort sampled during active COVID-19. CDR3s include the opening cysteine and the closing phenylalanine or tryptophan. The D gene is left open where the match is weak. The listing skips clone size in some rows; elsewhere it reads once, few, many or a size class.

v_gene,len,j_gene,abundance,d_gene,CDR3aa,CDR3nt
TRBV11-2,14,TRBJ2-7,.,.,CASSLRRTAYEQYF,TGTGCCAGCAGCTTACGCCGGACAGCATACGAGCAGTACTTC
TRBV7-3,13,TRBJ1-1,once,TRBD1,CASSSTGIGEAFF,TGTGCCAGCAGCTCGACAGGGATAGGTGAAGCTTTCTTT
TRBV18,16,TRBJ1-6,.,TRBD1,CASSPRGTDANSPLHF,TGTGCCAGCTCACCAAGAGGGACAGACGCTAATTCACCCCTCCACTTT
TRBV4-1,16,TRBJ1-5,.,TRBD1,CASSHLQTGDNQPQHF,TGCGCCAGCAGCCACTTGCAGACAGGGGACAATCAGCCCCAGCATTTT
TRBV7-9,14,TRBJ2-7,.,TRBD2,CASSLRETSYEQYF,TGTGCCAGCAGCTTGCGGGAGACCTCCTACGAGCAGTACTTC
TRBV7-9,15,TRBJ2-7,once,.,CASSLEESTTYEQYF,TGTGCCAGCAGCTTAGAAGAAAGCACTACCTACGAGCAGTACTTC
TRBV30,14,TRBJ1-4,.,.,CARSIPATNEKLFF,TGTGCCCGATCTATTCCTGCAACTAATGAAAAACTGTTTTTT
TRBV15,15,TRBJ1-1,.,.,CATSVDSRESTEAFF,TGTGCCACCAGCGTAGACTCGAGGGAATCCACTGAAGCTTTCTTT
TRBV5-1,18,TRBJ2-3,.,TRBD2,CASSAGLAGGYPPDTQYF,TGCGCCAGCAGCGCGGGACTAGCGGGGGGATATCCCCCAGATACGCAGTATTTT
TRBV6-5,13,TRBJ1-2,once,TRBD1,CASSGTGVGGYTF,TGTGCCAGCTCCGGGACAGGGGTCGGTGGCTACACCTTC
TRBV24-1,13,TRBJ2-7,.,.,CATSAGLGLEQYF,TGTGCCACCAGTGCGGGACTCGGCCTCGAGCAGTACTTC
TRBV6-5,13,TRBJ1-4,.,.,CASRGRGSEKLFF,TGTGCCAGCAGGGGGCGGGGTAGTGAAAAACTGTTTTTT
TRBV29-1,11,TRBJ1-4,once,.,CSVESVEKLFF,TGCAGCGTTGAGTCCGTGGAAAAACTGTTTTTT
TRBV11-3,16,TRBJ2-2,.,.,CASSGGYGRNTGELFF,TGTGCCAGCAGCGGGGGGTATGGACGGAACACCGGGGAGCTGTTTTTT
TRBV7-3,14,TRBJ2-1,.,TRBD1,CASSLGQDYNEQFF,TGTGCCAGCAGCTTGGGACAGGACTACAATGAGCAGTTCTTC
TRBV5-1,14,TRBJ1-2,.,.,CASGGSSGDYGYTF,TGCGCCAGCGGGGGTTCTTCGGGAGACTATGGCTACACCTTC
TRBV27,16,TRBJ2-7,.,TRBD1,CASSHQGVPPGYEQYF,TGTGCCAGCAGTCATCAGGGGGTCCCCCCAGGCTACGAGCAGTACTTC
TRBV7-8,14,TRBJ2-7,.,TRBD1,CASSSLTGVNEQYF,TGTGCCAGCAGCTCGTTAACAGGGGTGAACGAGCAGTACTTC
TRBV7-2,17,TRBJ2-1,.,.,CASSLGSSLATYNEQFF,TGTGCCAGCAGCTTAGGAAGTAGCCTGGCAACCTACAATGAGCAGTTCTTC
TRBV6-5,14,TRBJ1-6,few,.,CASSYRVPNSPLHF,TGTGCCAGCAGTTACCGGGTCCCTAATTCACCCCTCCACTTT
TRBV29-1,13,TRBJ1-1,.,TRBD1,CSGYRGSGTEAFF,TGCAGCGGTTACAGGGGAAGTGGCACTGAAGCTTTCTTT
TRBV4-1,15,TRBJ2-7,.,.,CASSRLGGSYGEQYF,TGCGCCAGCAGCAGACTTGGGGGGTCCTATGGCGAGCAGTACTTC